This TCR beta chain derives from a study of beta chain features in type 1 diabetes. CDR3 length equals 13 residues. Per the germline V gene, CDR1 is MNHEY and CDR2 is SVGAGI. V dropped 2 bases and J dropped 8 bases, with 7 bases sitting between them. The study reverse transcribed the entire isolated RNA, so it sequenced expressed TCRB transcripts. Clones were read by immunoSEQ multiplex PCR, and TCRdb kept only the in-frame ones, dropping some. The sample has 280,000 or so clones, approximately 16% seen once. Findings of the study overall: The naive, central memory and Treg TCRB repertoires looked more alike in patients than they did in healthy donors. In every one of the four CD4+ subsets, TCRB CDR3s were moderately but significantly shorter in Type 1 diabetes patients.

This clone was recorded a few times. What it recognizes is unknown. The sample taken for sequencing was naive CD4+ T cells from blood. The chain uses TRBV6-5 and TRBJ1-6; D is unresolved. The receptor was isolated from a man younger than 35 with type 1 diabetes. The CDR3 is CASSYKGDSPLHF. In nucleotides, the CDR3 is TGTGCCAGCAGTTACAAAGGAGATTCACCCCTCCACTTT.